The 30 T cell receptor beta chains below all came from one sample that was sequenced in a study of cytomegalovirus exposure and HLA in healthy donors. Vbeta (60) and Jbeta (13) primers were used in the PCR. The repertoire was sequenced with immunoSEQ multiplex PCR; TCRdb's copy has only in-frame clones and lacks some. The profile covers roughly 120,000 clones, with about 80% appearing a single time and roughly 5.5% taken by the ten largest. Sequenced: PBMCs. The receptors come from a man aged 25-45 years in good health and CMV-seronegative.

This chain uses TRBV19 with TRBJ2-1; 7 nucleotides line up with TRBD1. V gave up 8 bases and J gave up 4 bases; unmatched junction bases: 8. The germline gives CDR1 LNHDA, CDR2 SQIVND (reference sequence). The CDR3 has 14 residues. The DNA of the CDR3 is TGTGCCAGTGCAAGAACAGGGGAATACAATGAGCAGTTCTTC. Translation gives CASARTGEYNEQFF.

The gene calls are TRBV29-1 and TRBJ1-5, with D possibly being TRBD1 (6 bases). CDR1 and CDR2 from the germline V gene are SQVTM and ANQGSEA. This CDR3 contains 12 residues. V was shortened by 7 bases and J by 4 bases, with 11 bases between the two germline ends. CDR3 protein: CSARTANQPQHF. The CDR3 DNA is TGCAGCGCTAGGACAGCAAATCAGCCCCAGCATTTT.

The chain combines TRBV28 with TRBJ1-1, with no clear D. Germline CDR1 is MDHEN and CDR2 is SYDVKM. This CDR3 region has 13 residues. Trimming stripped 6 bases from V and 2 bases from J, with 10 bases between. The CDR3 bases are TGTGCCAGCAGCCCGAGTGATAACACTGAAGCTTTCTTT. This sequence encodes CASSPSDNTEAFF.

The chain couples TRBV2 to TRBJ1-6; 7 positions match TRBD1. CDR1 SNHLY and CDR2 FYNNEI come from the germline V gene. V lost 0 bases to trimming and J lost 7 bases; unmatched junction nucleotides: 3. The CDR3 length is 15 residues. The CDR3 coding sequence is TGTGCCAGCAGTGAAGCAGGGGGCGGCAATTCACCCCTCCACTTT. Protein sequence: CASSEAGGGNSPLHF.

The rearrangement joins TRBV6-5 to TRBJ1-3; maybe TRBD1 (5 bases). Germline-derived CDR1 and CDR2 are MNHEY and SVGAGI. The CDR3 loop spans 14 amino acids. Trimming stripped 5 bases from V and 2 bases from J, with 10 bases between. The chain's CDR3 is CASSRQLTGNTIYF. CDR3 nucleotide sequence: TGTGCCAGCAGTAGACAGTTGACTGGAAACACCATATATTTT.

J is TRBJ2-2 and V is TRBV25-1; D call uncertain. The CDR3 runs 14 residues. Germline CDR1 reads MGHDK; CDR2 reads SYGVNS. V was clipped by 1 base and J by 6 bases, with 9 bases between them. CDR3 in DNA: TGTGCCAGCAGTGAATCCGGCGAGGCCGGGGAGCTGTTTTTT. Amino acids: CASSESGEAGELFF.

DNA for the CDR3: TGCGCCAGCAGCTTCCGGGACAGTCCAAATCAGCCCCAGCATTTT. Translated, it gives CASSFRDSPNQPQHF. The chain is built from TRBV4-1 and TRBJ1-5; 7 bases align to TRBD1. CDR3 length equals 15 residues. Trimming took 5 bases from V and 4 from J; bases not matched to a gene: 8. Germline V lookup: CDR1 MGHRA, CDR2 YSYEKL.

The chain couples TRBV2 to TRBJ1-2; a weak D match, TRBD1 (5 bases). CDR1 is SNHLY and CDR2 is FYNNEI in the germline V gene. The length of the CDR3 is 15 residues. Trimming cost V 6 bases and J 5 bases, with 19 bases left between them. CDR3 amino acids: CASRGTVDLRYGYTF. CDR3 bases: TGTGCCAGCAGAGGGACTGTTGACCTGAGGTATGGCTACACCTTC.

The gene calls are TRBV7-9 and TRBJ2-5; TRBD1 matches at 7 bases. The CDR3 extends over 16 amino acids. Germline CDR1 SEHNR, CDR2 FQNEAQ (reference sequence). The trim removed 1 base at V and 0 bases at J, leaving 5 bases unmatched. The DNA of the CDR3 is TGTGCCAGCAGCTTAGTACCAGGGGGTCACCAAGAGACCCAGTACTTC. Its translation: CASSLVPGGHQETQYF.

For the CDR3, the DNA is TGCAGCGTTGATCGGCAGGGCCGCTATGGCTACACCTTC. Translating it yields CSVDRQGRYGYTF. V is TRBV29-1 and J is TRBJ1-2, with D maybe TRBD1 (5 bases). The CDR3 totals 13 residues. Trimming took 3 bases from V and 4 from J, leaving 12 bases between them. Germline CDR1 and CDR2: SQVTM and ANQGSEA.

Comment on this clone: An end of the junction differs from the germline gene, which may be a read error. V is TRBV5-6 and J is TRBJ1-6; the D gene is possibly TRBD1 (6 bases). The length of the CDR3 is 14 residues. Germline lookup yields CDR1 SGHDT and CDR2 YYEEEE. Written as DNA, the CDR3 is TGTACCAGCAGCCTGGCGGGGCGGGGGCTCACCCTCCACTTT. It specifies CTSSLAGRGLTLHF.

This clone was seen a few times. Other DNA sequences from this sample encode an identical CDR3 as well. V is TRBV5-1 and J is TRBJ1-1, with D tentatively TRBD1 (5 bases). With 1 base removed from V and 2 bases from J, the gap between germline ends came to 9 bases. This CDR3 has 14 residues. CDR1 is SGHRS and CDR2 is YFSETQ in the germline V gene. CDR3 bases: TGCGCCAGCAGCTTGTCTCAGGGTAACACTGAAGCTTTCTTT. Encoded protein: CASSLSQGNTEAFF. Drawing the rest from reference TRBV5-1 and TRBJ1-1, the complete variable domain is KAGVTQTPRYLIKTRGQQVTLSCSPISGHRSVSWYQQTPGQGLQFLFEYFSETQRNKGNFPGRFSGRQFSNSRSEMNVSTLELGDSALYLCASSLSQGNTEAFFGQGTRLTVV.

The chain recombines TRBV19 with TRBJ2-7; maybe TRBD2 (5 bases). There are 16 residues in the CDR3. The germline V and J ends were trimmed by 1 base and 4 bases, with 17 bases remaining between them. Germline CDR1 is LNHDA and CDR2 is SQIVND (reference sequence). The CDR3 nucleotides read TGTGCCAGTAGTATAGTGGGCCCAAGGACGGGGTACGAGCAGTACTTC. It encodes CASSIVGPRTGYEQYF.

This clone was picked up one time. The chain employs TRBV10-3 and TRBJ2-6; 7 bases fit TRBD2. Germline CDR1 and CDR2: ENHRY and SYGVKD. The V and J ends lost 3 bases and 0 bases, in that order; junction bases with no gene match: 5. The CDR3 has 17 amino acids. The DNA for the CDR3 is TGTGCCATCAGTGACGCCAGCGGGAACTCTGGGGCCAACGTCCTGACTTTC. As protein: CAISDASGNSGANVLTF.

The chain recombines TRBV6-6 with TRBJ1-5; TRBD1 agrees at 7 bases. Germline loops: CDR1 MNHNY, CDR2 SVGAGI (reference sequence). The trim removed 6 bases at V and 0 bases at J, leaving 8 bases unmatched. The CDR3 consists of 16 residues. CDR3 in DNA: TGTGCCAGCAGAGACCGGGACAGCTATAGCAATCAGCCCCAGCATTTT. Amino acid sequence: CASRDRDSYSNQPQHF.

The chain is built from TRBV18 and TRBJ1-2; 11 nucleotides agree with TRBD1. Trimming removed 3 bases from V and 7 bases from J; junction bases left unmatched: 4. This CDR3 spans 14 amino acids. Germline V gene sequence: CDR1 KGHSH, CDR2 LQKENI. CDR3 DNA sequence: TGTGCCAGCTCACCGGACAGGGGGCCAGGTGGCTACACCTTC. This sequence encodes CASSPDRGPGGYTF.

CDR3 DNA sequence: TGCGCCAGCAGCCAAGATTCGTACAATGAGCAGTTCTTC. Its protein is CASSQDSYNEQFF. The chain joins TRBV4-3 to TRBJ2-1; D not resolved. Germline V CDR1 and CDR2: LGHNA, YSLEER. The CDR3 runs to 13 residues. V was clipped by 0 bases and J by 4 bases, with 4 bases between them.

The chain employs TRBV4-1 and TRBJ1-3, with D possibly being TRBD1 (6 bases). Germline CDR1 is MGHRA and CDR2 is YSYEKL. The CDR3 spans 15 residues. V gave up 5 bases and J gave up 0 bases, with 11 bases separating them. The CDR3 nucleotides read TGCGCCAGCAGCGGACAGCCGTACTCTGGAAACACCATATATTTT. Protein sequence: CASSGQPYSGNTIYF.

The chain has TRBV13 and TRBJ2-7; TRBD2 aligns across 13 bases. After removal of 5 bases from V and 2 bases from J, the junction contained 9 bases not matched to a gene. The germline gives CDR1 PRHDT, CDR2 FYEKMQ (reference sequence). This CDR3 contains 17 residues. CDR3: CASSAGLAGDLTYEQYF. The CDR3 DNA reads TGTGCCAGCAGCGCCGGACTAGCGGGAGATCTCACCTACGAGCAGTACTTC.

The CDR3: CASSSGGGNQPQHF. CDR3 nucleotides: TGCGCCAGCAGTTCAGGGGGTGGCAATCAGCCCCAGCATTTT. This chain joins TRBV5-1 and TRBJ1-5; 7 bases agree with TRBD1. J gave up 2 bases and V 5 bases, and 4 bases lay outside the gene matches. The CDR3 loop spans 14 amino acids. Germline V gene data show CDR1 as SGHRS and CDR2 as YFSETQ.

This clone is medium-sized by share. V is TRBV2 and J is TRBJ2-7, with D possibly being TRBD2 (6 bases). Looked up from germline, CDR1 is SNHLY and CDR2 is FYNNEI. Between the trimmed V and J ends, which lost 8 bases and 8 bases, there was a span of 19 bases. The length of the CDR3 is 13 residues. CDR3: CASVNLRDVKQYF. The CDR3, as DNA: TGTGCCAGCGTAAATTTGCGGGACGTCAAGCAGTACTTC.

V gene TRBV7-2 combines with J gene TRBJ2-7, with TRBD1 identical over 9 bases. This CDR3 has 13 residues. Germline CDR1 is SGHTA and CDR2 is FQGNSA. V dropped 7 bases and J dropped 6; count of bases not matched to a gene: 7. CDR3 protein: CASTPDRGLEQYF. Written as DNA, the CDR3 is TGTGCCAGCACCCCGGACAGGGGACTCGAGCAGTACTTC.

The gene calls are TRBV19 and TRBJ1-2; no clear D. Trimming took off 1 base at V and 1 base at J, with 10 bases between the two ends. The CDR3 loop spans 15 amino acids. The germline V gene has CDR1 LNHDA and CDR2 SQIVND (reference sequence). The CDR3: CASSIGGSLNYGYTF. CDR3 DNA sequence: TGTGCCAGTAGTATAGGAGGGTCCCTTAACTATGGCTACACCTTC. Full variable domain (outside the CDR3, taken from reference TRBV19 and TRBJ1-2): DGGITQSPKYLFRKEGQNVTLSCEQNLNHDAMYWYRQDPGQGLRLIYYSQIVNDFQKGDIAEGYSVSREKKESFPLTVTSAQKNPTAFYLCASSIGGSLNYGYTFGSGTRLTVV.

This rearrangement joins TRBV5-1 to TRBJ2-7; 9 bases map to TRBD1. With V trimmed by 1 base and J by 6 bases, 5 bases remained unmatched. The CDR3 covers 14 residues. Germline CDR1 SGHRS, CDR2 YFSETQ. CDR3: CASSLRTGAVEQYF. Written as DNA, the CDR3 is TGCGCCAGCAGCTTGCGGACAGGGGCAGTCGAGCAGTACTTC.

The genes are TRBV6-5 and TRBJ2-5; D might be TRBD1 (6 bases). Germline loops: CDR1 MNHEY, CDR2 SVGAGI. The CDR3 totals 15 residues. Trimming removed 2 bases from V and 2 bases from J, with 12 bases in between. Here the CDR3 DNA reads TGTGCCAGCAGTTACAGGGACAAAGGTCAAGAGACCCAGTACTTC. It encodes CASSYRDKGQETQYF.

Here the CDR3 reads CAAAEQANEKLFF. DNA for the CDR3: TGTGCCGCCGCGGAACAAGCCAATGAAAAACTGTTTTTT. This chain links TRBV28 with TRBJ1-4; D ambiguous. The CDR3 loop spans 13 amino acids. Germline CDR1 is MDHEN and CDR2 is SYDVKM. V shed 11 bases and J shed 5 bases, with 15 bases lying between them.

V and J are TRBV5-1 and TRBJ2-7, with 7 bases that match TRBD2. CDR3 length: 15 amino acids. Germline CDR1 is SGHRS and CDR2 is YFSETQ. Unmatched junction bases numbered 14, after V lost 4 bases and J lost 7 bases. CDR3 in DNA: TGCGCCAGCAGCCCAACTCAATATAGCGGGTGGGAGCAGTACTTC. The encoded protein is CASSPTQYSGWEQYF.

This clone occurred a few times. The chain joins TRBV4-2 to TRBJ2-7; TRBD2 matches at 11 bases. The CDR3 loop spans 15 amino acids. Per germline, CDR1 LGHNA and CDR2 YNFKEQ. The V gene end was trimmed by 4 bases and the J gene end by 4 bases; junction bases not matched to a gene: 6. The chain's CDR3 is CASSPPGLAAYEQYF. CDR3 nucleotide sequence: TGTGCCAGCAGCCCCCCGGGACTAGCGGCGTACGAGCAGTACTTC.

The chain is built from TRBV14 and TRBJ2-7; 8 bases line up with TRBD1. This CDR3 contains 18 residues. With V trimmed by 4 bases and J by 7 bases, 21 bases remained unmatched. The V gene's germline CDR1 is SGHDN and CDR2 FVKESK. The CDR3 sequence is CASSLLATGTGASAEQYF. CDR3 coding DNA: TGTGCCAGCAGCCTCTTGGCAACGGGGACAGGCGCAAGTGCTGAGCAGTACTTC.

V usage is TRBV28 and J usage is TRBJ2-5, with TRBD2 matching 13 bases. The DNA end lines up better with TRBJ2-7; the J call may be wrong. This CDR3 has 15 amino acids. The germline CDR1 and CDR2 sequences are MDHEN and SYDVKM. As DNA, the CDR3 is TGTGCCAGCGGAGGGACTAGCGGGAAATTCTACGAGCAGTACTTC. It yields the protein CASGGTSGKFYEQYF.